This T cell receptor beta chain was documented in a study of blood T cell repertoires in COVID-19. This CDR3 has 15 residues. The germline V and J ends were trimmed by 6 bases and 0 bases, with 12 bases remaining between them. Germline V gene lookup returns CDR1 SNHLY and CDR2 FYNNEI. Authors' data handling: Reference gene primer amplification gave nucleated cell count estimates. The repertoire was sequenced with immunoSEQ multiplex PCR; TCRdb's copy has only in-frame clones and lacks some. That table gives V, J and clone size, and the DNA gave D and trimming. Of some 300,000 clones in the sample, roughly 90% were seen once. Participant ages covered roughly 18 to 89 years across about 25 US areas. The study counted Cohort 3 donors as recovered given two negative PCRs, clearance, or symptom resolution.

The source is a woman between 35 and 50 years old who had recovered from COVID-19. The chain employs TRBV2 and TRBJ1-3, with D possibly being TRBD1 (6 bases). Material for sequencing was PBMCs or T cells enriched from blood (not recorded which). The CDR3 reads CASSSDSHSGNTIYF. For the CDR3, the DNA is TGTGCCAGCAGCTCGGACAGCCACTCTGGAAACACCATATATTTT.